This TCR beta chain was sequenced in a study of T cells in Graves' hyperthyroidism and ophthalmopathy. Regarding the study as a whole: The model anticipated ophthalmopathy a median about six months pre-onset.

The length of the CDR3 is 15 residues. Germline CDR1 reads MNHNS; CDR2 reads SASEGT. Trimming shortened V by 7 bases and J by 2 bases, and 12 bases separated the two germline ends. This clonotype was observed at least ten times. Its antigen is not known. RNA transcripts served as the template for amplifying TCR beta CDR3 regions. A set of HTBI primers served as the primers for a first-round RT-PCR of the TCR CDR3. A single record per CDR3 protein comes from TCRdb applying MiXCR to the multiplex PCR reads. The sample carries 37,000 or so distinct CDR3 sequences, 40% to 65% recorded once. The authors obtained PBMCs from roughly 10 ml of fresh peripheral blood.

V is TRBV6-1 and J is TRBJ2-6, with a tentative D call TRBD1 (6 bases). Sequenced sample: blood. The sequence came from a man between 40 and 49 years old with Graves' ophthalmopathy. The CDR3, as DNA: TGTGCCAGCACCCCAGGGGCTGCTGGGGCCAACGTCCTGACTTTC. Amino acid sequence: CASTPGAAGANVLTF.